This TCR beta chain was obtained from a study of cytomegalovirus exposure and HLA in healthy donors. Looking at the study overall: The roughly 670 first-cohort repertoires shared a platform with the 110 or so validation repertoires, as reported in a later analysis. Notes on the study in general: For cytomegalovirus status, the classifier reportedly gave diagnoses with high specificity and sensitivity. Specificity for CMV antigens was confirmed in vitro for three of the CMV-associated chains. The authors listed around 150 TCR beta chains as cytomegalovirus-associated.

As to this clone: Its antigen is unknown.

The table came from immunoSEQ multiplex PCR; TCRdb's copy has only in-frame clones and leaves some out. The data hold 100,000 to 150,000 clones, with just under 90% observed a single time. CDR1 and CDR2 (germline): SGHRS, YFSETQ. V lost 0 bases and J lost 3; bases outside the gene matches: 6. The length of the CDR3 is 16 residues. The TCR originated in a man aged 30 to 39 in good health and CMV-seronegative. The chain recombines TRBV5-1 with TRBJ2-5; the match to TRBD2 covers 9 bases. The sample comprised PBMCs. CDR3 in amino acids: CASSLGLAGLKETQYF. CDR3 nucleotide sequence: TGCGCCAGCAGCTTGGGTCTAGCGGGACTTAAAGAGACCCAGTACTTC. Supplemented by reference TRBV5-1 and TRBJ2-5, the full variable domain reads KAGVTQTPRYLIKTRGQQVTLSCSPISGHRSVSWYQQTPGQGLQFLFEYFSETQRNKGNFPGRFSGRQFSNSRSEMNVSTLELGDSALYLCASSLGLAGLKETQYFGPGTRLLVL.